This entry is about one TCR beta chain. Its specificity is not known. Preparation of the TCRbeta library involved a method that used unique molecular identifiers. A single record per CDR3 protein comes from TCRdb applying MiXCR to the PCR reads. Of about 240,000 distinct CDR3 sequences listed, about 25% are singletons. The source of the sample is a study of T-cell reconstitution after alpha-beta-depleted transplantation in children. General study points: Day-60 TCRbeta diversity that was high in some patients was derived from surviving recipient T cells and thymic progenitors. Reports say that about two months after transplant, the alpha-beta T cells came out of several hundred graft clones that had expanded.

In germline, CDR1 is MDHEN, CDR2 SYDVKM. This CDR3 spans 16 amino acids. Trimming took 4 bases from V and 1 from J, leaving 16 bases between them. The chain links TRBV28 to TRBJ1-2; D is ambiguous. The receptor's source is a girl aged 2-10 years with Fanconi anemia, due to receive a stem cell transplant. The specimen comprised PBMCs, sampled before TCRalphabeta/CD19-depleted stem cell transplant. The DNA for the CDR3 is TGTGCCAGCAGTTCACTCCGGACCCAATTTAACTATGGCTACACCTTC. Its protein product is CASSSLRTQFNYGYTF.